Each of the 28 T cell receptor beta chains below was sequenced from the same sample in a study of PD-1 blockade in classical Hodgkin lymphoma. Sequencing used immunoSEQ multiplex PCR; TCRdb keeps in-frame clones, though not all of them. The sample has fewer than 25,000 clones; approximately 87% are singletons. The time point: cycle 4 day 1 (C4D1), after more than five weeks of nivolumab. Autologous stem cell transplantation was followed by relapse in every patient, and brentuximab vedotin exposure varied. Magnetic negative selection served to purify CD4+ T cells out of PBMCs that had been thawed. This sample comprised CD4+ T cells from blood, obtained before the fourth cycle of nivolumab. Receptor source: a human donor with classical Hodgkin lymphoma.

V usage is TRBV6-1 and J usage is TRBJ2-5, with a tentative D call TRBD1 (5 bases). Germline V CDR1 and CDR2: MNHNS, SASEGT. V was pared by 3 bases and J by 10 bases, with 9 bases between. This CDR3 has 11 amino acids. The CDR3 DNA follows: TGTGCCAGCAGTGATCGGCAGGGCCAGTACTTC. Translation: CASSDRQGQYF.

This clone was counted once. V gene TRBV6-5 combines with J gene TRBJ1-4; 10 positions match TRBD1. The CDR3 contains 15 residues. Germline CDR1 MNHEY, CDR2 SVGAGI. V was clipped by 2 bases and J by 8 bases; unmatched bases: 5. The CDR3, as DNA: TGTGCCAGCAGTTACGCGACAGGGGGCGGGGAAAAACTGTTTTTT. It yields the protein CASSYATGGGEKLFF.

The V call is TRBV28, the J call TRBJ2-7; D is possibly TRBD2 (6 bases). Germline CDR1 reads MDHEN; CDR2 reads SYDVKM. There are 13 residues in the CDR3. The germline V and J ends were trimmed by 6 bases and 7 bases, with 16 bases remaining between them. CDR3 in amino acids: CASSAGGAWEQYF. The CDR3 nucleotides read TGTGCCAGCAGCGCCGGGGGAGCTTGGGAGCAGTACTTC.

The CDR3 is CASSMVQGGKSGNTIYF. CDR3 nucleotides: TGTGCCAGTAGTATGGTACAGGGGGGTAAATCTGGAAACACCATATATTTT. This chain joins TRBV19 and TRBJ1-3; 8 bases are shared with TRBD1. This CDR3 is built from 17 residues. The junction had 8 bases not matched to a gene; V was cut back by 3 bases and J by 1 base. Germline loops: CDR1 LNHDA, CDR2 SQIVND (reference sequence).

The chain links TRBV29-1 to TRBJ2-2; TRBD2 aligns across 7 bases. The junction had 7 bases not matched to a gene; V was cut back by 4 bases and J by 5 bases. The CDR3 runs 14 residues. The germline gives CDR1 SQVTM, CDR2 ANQGSEA. The CDR3: CSVVAGRETGELFF. In nucleotides, the CDR3 is TGCAGCGTTGTAGCAGGGCGGGAGACCGGGGAGCTGTTTTTT.

This clone qualifies as medium-sized. The rearrangement joins TRBV30 to TRBJ2-5; D unclear. Per germline, CDR1 GTSNPN and CDR2 SVGIG (reference sequence). There are 16 residues in the CDR3. V was shortened by 0 bases and J by 4 bases, with 18 bases between the two germline ends. CDR3 in DNA: TGTGCCTGGAGTGTAGGCAGGCTGGCCGTGGGAGAGACCCAGTACTTC. This gives the protein CAWSVGRLAVGETQYF.

The V call is TRBV27, the J call TRBJ2-5; D is unresolved. CDR1 and CDR2 (germline): MNHEY, SMNVEV (reference sequence). V was trimmed by 2 bases and J by 5 bases, leaving 6 bases between them. The CDR3 spans 12 residues. In DNA form, the CDR3 reads TGTGCCAGCAGTTTAATGTGGGAGACCCAGTACTTC. It specifies CASSLMWETQYF.

The J gene is TRBJ2-7, the V gene TRBV19; D is possibly TRBD1 (6 bases). Germline-derived CDR1 and CDR2 are LNHDA and SQIVND (reference sequence). Trimming took 5 bases from V and 7 from J, leaving 18 bases between them. The CDR3 has 14 residues. The CDR3 here is CASSPYPGTREQYF. CDR3 bases: TGTGCCAGTAGTCCCTACCCCGGGACAAGGGAGCAGTACTTC. Based on the CDR3 plus reference TRBV19 and TRBJ2-7, the full variable domain is DGGITQSPKYLFRKEGQNVTLSCEQNLNHDAMYWYRQDPGQGLRLIYYSQIVNDFQKGDIAEGYSVSREKKESFPLTVTSAQKNPTAFYLCASSPYPGTREQYFGPGTRLTVT.

This rearrangement joins TRBV18 to TRBJ2-7; D gene unclear. With 2 bases removed from V and 2 bases from J, the gap between germline ends came to 10 bases. The CDR3 runs to 14 residues. CDR1 KGHSH and CDR2 LQKENI come from the germline V gene. In DNA form, the CDR3 reads TGTGCCAGCTCACCAATTATGGAGACCTACGAGCAGTACTTC. Translating gives CASSPIMETYEQYF.

The table lists this clone with a few counts. This chain joins TRBV5-5 and TRBJ1-1; 8 positions agree with TRBD1. The ends lost 5 bases at V and 5 bases at J; junction bases unmatched: 11. In germline, CDR1 is SGHKS, CDR2 YYEKEE (reference sequence). CDR3 length: 15 residues. The DNA of the CDR3 is TGTGCCAGCAGTTTATGGACAGGGTCGGGAACTGAAGCTTTCTTT. Its protein product is CASSLWTGSGTEAFF.

The chain links TRBV5-1 to TRBJ1-1, with D maybe TRBD1 (5 bases). The V end was cut by 3 bases, the J end by 4 bases, with 13 bases between. The CDR3 contains 14 residues. Germline V gives CDR1 SGHRS, CDR2 YFSETQ. The CDR3 DNA reads as TGCGCCAGCAGCTCCCGACCAGGGAGCACTGAAGCTTTCTTT. Amino acid sequence: CASSSRPGSTEAFF. The full variable domain, in which reference TRBV5-1 and TRBJ1-1 provide the parts outside the CDR3, is KAGVTQTPRYLIKTRGQQVTLSCSPISGHRSVSWYQQTPGQGLQFLFEYFSETQRNKGNFPGRFSGRQFSNSRSEMNVSTLELGDSALYLCASSSRPGSTEAFFGQGTRLTVV.

The chain recombines TRBV11-2 with TRBJ2-5; 13 positions agree with TRBD2. CDR1 SGHAT and CDR2 FQNNGV come from the germline V gene. CDR3 size: 15 residues. Trimming cost V 1 base and J 5 bases; bases outside gene matches: 1. The CDR3 loop reads CASSLGLAGGETQYF. In nucleotides, the CDR3 is TGTGCCAGCAGCTTAGGACTAGCGGGAGGTGAGACCCAGTACTTC.

Here the CDR3 DNA reads TGTGCCAGCAGTATTCCACAGGGGAACACTGAAGCTTTCTTT. It encodes CASSIPQGNTEAFF. The rearrangement links TRBV28 to TRBJ1-1, with TRBD1 as a possible D gene (6 bases). The CDR3 contains 14 residues. With 5 bases removed from V and 1 base from J, the gap between germline ends came to 11 bases. Germline CDR1 reads MDHEN; CDR2 reads SYDVKM.

This clone has only one observation. This chain joins TRBV19 and TRBJ2-1; 10 bases match TRBD2. The ends lost 10 bases at V and 2 bases at J; junction bases unmatched: 11. The CDR3 length is 16 residues. From germline, CDR1 is LNHDA and CDR2 SQIVND (reference sequence). This chain's CDR3 is CATTLKREGPYNEQFF. The CDR3 DNA sequence: TGTGCCACCACATTAAAGCGGGAGGGCCCCTACAATGAGCAGTTCTTC. Supplemented by reference TRBV19 and TRBJ2-1, the full variable domain reads DGGITQSPKYLFRKEGQNVTLSCEQNLNHDAMYWYRQDPGQGLRLIYYSQIVNDFQKGDIAEGYSVSREKKESFPLTVTSAQKNPTAFYLCATTLKREGPYNEQFFGPGTRLTVL.

The chain recombines TRBV27 with TRBJ2-2, with D maybe TRBD2 (7 bases). Trimming pared 8 bases from V and 0 bases from J, leaving 25 bases between. The CDR3 totals 19 residues. CDR1 and CDR2 (germline): MNHEY, SMNVEV (reference sequence). The CDR3 here is CASQRRRGRDDANTGELFF. The CDR3 coding sequence is TGTGCCAGCCAAAGACGGCGGGGGCGGGATGACGCGAACACCGGGGAGCTGTTTTTT.

The J gene is TRBJ2-7, the V gene TRBV6-5, with 10 positions matching TRBD2. The CDR3 sequence is 15 residues long. CDR1 and CDR2 (germline): MNHEY, SVGAGI. V gave up 6 bases and J gave up 7 bases; unmatched junction bases: 12. In DNA form, the CDR3 reads TGTGCCAGCAGGTCAGGCGCTAGCGGGAGAAGGGAGCAGTACTTC. Protein: CASRSGASGRREQYF.

The chain uses TRBV28 and TRBJ2-1; 14 bases align to TRBD2. The CDR3 contains 17 residues. Germline CDR1 and CDR2: MDHEN and SYDVKM. V was pared by 5 bases and J by 6 bases, with 9 bases of the junction left unmatched. CDR3 sequence: CASSPPPGLAGVNEQFF. The DNA of the CDR3 is TGTGCCAGCAGTCCTCCGCCGGGACTAGCGGGAGTCAATGAGCAGTTCTTC. The entire variable domain, with the rest obtained from reference TRBV28 and TRBJ2-1, is as follows: DVKVTQSSRYLVKRTGEKVFLECVQDMDHENMFWYRQDPGLGLRLIYFSYDVKMKEKGDIPEGYSVSREKKERFSLILESASTNQTSMYLCASSPPPGLAGVNEQFFGPGTRLTVL.

V is TRBV6-6 and J is TRBJ2-1; D is unresolved. Trimming stripped 5 bases from V and 0 bases from J, with 11 bases between. The CDR3 is 15 residues long. In germline, CDR1 is MNHNY, CDR2 SVGAGI (reference sequence). The CDR3 nucleotides are TGTGCCAGCAGTCGAACCGGGTCCTCCTACAATGAGCAGTTCTTC. Translated, it gives CASSRTGSSYNEQFF.

This clone was observed a few times. This sequence joins TRBV28 and TRBJ1-2; unclear D gene. In germline, CDR1 is MDHEN, CDR2 SYDVKM. This CDR3 contains 14 residues. Trimming shortened V by 4 bases and J by 7 bases, and 16 bases separated the two germline ends. CDR3: CASSSPGRAAGYTF. CDR3 sequence (DNA): TGTGCCAGCAGTTCCCCGGGAAGGGCCGCTGGCTACACCTTC.

The V and J genes are TRBV6-5 and TRBJ1-3; D uncertain. Trimming shortened V by 5 bases and J by 0 bases, and 8 bases separated the two germline ends. The V gene's germline CDR1 is MNHEY and CDR2 SVGAGI. The length of the CDR3 is 14 residues. CDR3 nucleotides: TGTGCCAGCAGTAAGCGGGGCTCTGGAAACACCATATATTTT. Amino acid sequence: CASSKRGSGNTIYF.

This clone was detected once. CDR3 bases: TGTGCCAGCTCACCACTCCCCAGGGGATCGATCACTGAAGCTTTCTTT. Its translation: CASSPLPRGSITEAFF. The rearrangement joins TRBV18 to TRBJ1-1; possibly TRBD1 for D (6 bases). CDR1 and CDR2 (germline): KGHSH, LQKENI. Trimming took off 1 base at V and 4 bases at J, with 16 bases between the two ends. The CDR3 length is 16 residues.

This chain joins TRBV5-1 and TRBJ2-2; D is ambiguous. The CDR3 totals 13 residues. Looked up from germline, CDR1 is SGHRS and CDR2 is YFSETQ. The ends were cut back, 0 bases at V and 3 bases at J, with 3 bases in the middle. CDR3 nucleotide sequence: TGCGCCAGCAGCTTGGTGGACACCGGGGAGCTGTTTTTT. Amino acids: CASSLVDTGELFF.

The chain links TRBV5-1 to TRBJ2-7; 11 bases line up with TRBD2. The J segment lost 6 bases and the V segment lost 4 bases, leaving 6 bases of the junction unmatched. CDR3 length: 14 amino acids. Looked up from germline, CDR1 is SGHRS and CDR2 is YFSETQ. The CDR3 DNA reads as TGCGCCAGCAGCACCACTAGCGGGAGTGCCGAGCAGTACTTC. This encodes CASSTTSGSAEQYF.

This chain joins TRBV28 and TRBJ2-1; 13 bases match TRBD2. CDR3 length: 19 residues. J lost 5 bases, V lost 6 bases, and 16 bases had no gene match. CDR1 is MDHEN and CDR2 is SYDVKM in the germline V gene. CDR3 residues: CASSLPRRTSGGNHNEQFF. The CDR3 region has the DNA TGTGCCAGCAGCCTACCCAGGAGGACTAGCGGGGGCAACCACAATGAGCAGTTCTTC.

The rearrangement links TRBV7-2 to TRBJ1-1, with no clear D. The germline V and J ends were trimmed by 1 base and 2 bases, with 5 bases remaining between them. Germline loops: CDR1 SGHTA, CDR2 FQGNSA. There are 13 residues in the CDR3. This CDR3 reads CASSLGANTEAFF. CDR3 bases: TGTGCCAGCAGCTTAGGCGCAAACACTGAAGCTTTCTTT.

The chain is built from TRBV14 and TRBJ1-2; the D gene is possibly TRBD1 (6 bases). The CDR3 loop spans 12 amino acids. V lost 4 bases and J lost 9, with 12 bases in between. CDR1 and CDR2 (germline): SGHDN, FVKESK. The CDR3 reads CASSRSDSRYTF. For the CDR3, the DNA is TGTGCCAGCAGCCGCTCGGACAGCCGCTACACCTTC.

V is TRBV5-6 and J is TRBJ2-1; 9 bases map to TRBD2. The V and J ends lost 4 bases and 4 bases, in that order; junction bases with no gene match: 9. The germline gives CDR1 SGHDT, CDR2 YYEEEE. The CDR3 length is 16 residues. CDR3 DNA: TGTGCCAGCAGCCGAAGCCTAGCGGGATGGTACAATGAGCAGTTCTTC. Amino acids: CASSRSLAGWYNEQFF. The variable domain in full, with the rest retrieved from reference TRBV5-6 and TRBJ2-1, is DAGVTQSPTHLIKTRGQQVTLRCSPKSGHDTVSWYQQALGQGPQFIFQYYEEEERQRGNFPDRFSGHQFPNYSSELNVNALLLGDSALYLCASSRSLAGWYNEQFFGPGTRLTVL.

The J gene is TRBJ2-2, the V gene TRBV11-3; D may be TRBD1 (5 bases). V lost 5 bases and J 4 bases, leaving 11 bases between the germline ends. From germline, CDR1 is SGHNT and CDR2 YENEEA. The CDR3 spans 14 residues. In DNA form, the CDR3 reads TGTGCCAGCAGCCATCGACAGCCCACCGGGGAGCTGTTTTTT. Translated: CASSHRQPTGELFF.